This T cell receptor (beta chain) was profiled in a study of blood T cell repertoires in COVID-19. Using immunoSEQ multiplex PCR, the repertoire was profiled, and TCRdb retains in-frame clones only, with some absent. The sample shows about 150,000 clones, over 65% of them seen only once. The specimen was PBMCs or T cells enriched from blood (not recorded which). This clonotype was sampled from a woman between 50 and 59 years old who had recovered from COVID-19.

CDR3 region: CATLSDSRNDEQFF. The DNA for the CDR3 is TGTGCCACCCTTTCGGACAGTAGGAATGATGAGCAGTTCTTC. V and J are TRBV10-3 and TRBJ2-1; possible D gene TRBD1, 6 bases. The CDR3 sequence is 14 residues long. Trimming shortened V by 10 bases and J by 8 bases, and 21 bases separated the two germline ends. Germline V gene lookup returns CDR1 ENHRY and CDR2 SYGVKD.